The 27 T cell receptor beta chains below all came from one sample that was sequenced in a study of T-cell reconstitution after alpha-beta-depleted transplantation in children. The TCRbeta library was prepared with unique molecular identifiers. TCRdb reprocessed the PCR reads with MiXCR, giving one entry per CDR3 protein. The sample has some 840,000 distinct CDR3 sequences, around 15% seen once. The sequenced sample was PBMCs, mostly from graft donor cells, obtained 360 days after TCRalphabeta/CD19-depleted stem cell transplant. Receptors were obtained from a male patient aged 5 to 17 who had a stem cell transplant for acute lymphoblastic leukemia, so the T cells may come from the graft donor.

CDR3 coding DNA: TGTGCCGGACATGGGGGATGGGGTGAGCAGTTCTTC. Its protein is CAGHGGWGEQFF. The rearrangement links TRBV6-1 to TRBJ2-1, with D possibly being TRBD1 or TRBD2 (5 bases each). This CDR3 has 12 amino acids. Germline loops: CDR1 MNHNS, CDR2 SASEGT. Trimming stripped 11 bases from V and 9 bases from J, with 17 bases between.

This clonotype has a handful of counts. This chain joins TRBV3-1 and TRBJ2-2; no clear D gene. The germline V gene encodes CDR1 LGHDT and CDR2 YNNKEL (reference sequence). The CDR3 consists of 15 residues. V lost 3 bases to trimming and J lost 3 bases, with 11 bases between them. CDR3 protein: CASSQGILDTGELFF. The CDR3 DNA reads TGTGCCAGCAGCCAGGGTATCCTGGACACCGGGGAGCTGTTTTTT.

The chain links TRBV7-9 to TRBJ2-2; maybe TRBD2 (5 bases). Germline V gives CDR1 SEHNR, CDR2 FQNEAQ (reference sequence). Trimming took 5 bases from V and 4 from J, leaving 14 bases between them. The CDR3 runs to 15 residues. The CDR3 DNA reads as TGTGCCAGCAGCCAAACAAGCGGATTCACCGGGGAGCTGTTTTTT. It encodes CASSQTSGFTGELFF.

This clonotype was counted between two and nine times. V is TRBV28 and J is TRBJ1-1; D is uncertain. Germline V lookup: CDR1 MDHEN, CDR2 SYDVKM. This CDR3 has 15 residues. The V and J ends lost 1 base and 4 bases respectively, with 13 bases between them. DNA of the CDR3: TGTGCCAGCAGTTTATCGACGGGAATCTCCACTGAAGCTTTCTTT. This gives the protein CASSLSTGISTEAFF.

This clonotype was seen a few times. This sequence joins TRBV7-9 and TRBJ2-1, with TRBD2 matching over 8 bases. Trimming took 6 bases from V and 1 from J; bases not matched to a gene: 5. In germline, CDR1 is SEHNR, CDR2 FQNEAQ (reference sequence). CDR3 size: 15 residues. The CDR3 nucleotides read TGTGCCAGCAGACCAAGCGGGAGATCCTACAATGAGCAGTTCTTC. Translated: CASRPSGRSYNEQFF.

The CDR3 coding sequence is TGTGCCAGCGGTTGGGACAGGAGCTCCTACAATGAGCAGTTCTTC. Translated: CASGWDRSSYNEQFF. The genes are TRBV12-3 or TRBV12-4 and TRBJ2-1; the match to TRBD1 covers 8 bases. The ends lost 8 bases at V and 0 bases at J; junction bases unmatched: 6. There are 15 residues in the CDR3.

This CDR3 is CSVRRGSSYEQYF. CDR3 coding DNA: TGCAGCGTTCGCCGAGGGTCATCCTACGAGCAGTACTTC. The chain is built from TRBV29-1 and TRBJ2-7, with a tentative D call TRBD2 (5 bases). This CDR3 region has 13 residues. Deletions cut 5 bases from V and 1 base from J, with 12 bases between. Germline V gene data show CDR1 as SQVTM and CDR2 as ANQGSEA.

The table lists this clonotype with a few counts. J is TRBJ2-4 and V is TRBV28, with TRBD2 identical over 8 bases. This CDR3 has 16 residues. J was trimmed by 0 bases and V by 6 bases; bases with no gene match: 7. Germline V lookup: CDR1 MDHEN, CDR2 SYDVKM. The CDR3 loop reads CASRGLAGRAKNIQYF. The CDR3 bases are TGTGCCAGCAGGGGCTTAGCGGGACGAGCCAAAAACATTCAGTACTTC. Complete variable domain (other parts from reference TRBV28 and TRBJ2-4): DVKVTQSSRYLVKRTGEKVFLECVQDMDHENMFWYRQDPGLGLRLIYFSYDVKMKEKGDIPEGYSVSREKKERFSLILESASTNQTSMYLCASRGLAGRAKNIQYFGAGTRLSVL.

This clonotype was seen more than once but under ten times. This rearrangement joins TRBV5-5 to TRBJ1-4; D remains unclear. Per the germline V gene, CDR1 is SGHKS and CDR2 is YYEKEE (reference sequence). Trimming left V 2 bases short and J 6 bases short, with 14 bases between. The CDR3 has 15 amino acids. In DNA, the CDR3 is TGTGCCAGCAGCTTTATCGCGTGGAAGGATGAAAAACTGTTTTTT. Translated, it gives CASSFIAWKDEKLFF.

This clonotype has at least ten counts. The chain carries TRBV12-3 or TRBV12-4 and TRBJ2-3, with 7 nucleotides matching TRBD2. This CDR3 has 19 residues. The ends lost 2 bases at V and 3 bases at J; junction bases unmatched: 17. CDR3 in amino acids: CASSLRSRLALVKTDTQYF. The DNA of the CDR3 is TGTGCCAGCAGTTTAAGGTCTAGACTAGCCCTGGTAAAAACAGATACGCAGTATTTT.

V usage is TRBV4-1 and J usage is TRBJ2-7; 9 positions agree with TRBD2. This CDR3 region has 15 residues. With 3 bases clipped from V and 5 bases from J, the junction kept 8 bases outside the gene matches. CDR1 is MGHRA, CDR2 YSYEKL, per germline. CDR3 loop: CASSQPGLASDEQYF. The CDR3 DNA follows: TGCGCCAGCAGCCAGCCGGGACTAGCTTCCGACGAGCAGTACTTC.

This clonotype was seen at least ten times. This chain links TRBV10-3 with TRBJ1-4, with 7 bases matching TRBD1. The CDR3 has 15 residues. V was pared by 6 bases and J by 8 bases, with 12 bases of the junction left unmatched. Germline V lookup: CDR1 ENHRY, CDR2 SYGVKD. CDR3 protein: CAISPSGTAREKLFF. In nucleotides, the CDR3 is TGTGCCATCAGCCCAAGTGGGACAGCGAGAGAAAAACTGTTTTTT.

The chain is built from TRBV18 and TRBJ2-1; TRBD1 or TRBD2 may be the D gene (6 bases each). V lost 8 bases to trimming and J lost 7 bases, with 18 bases between them. This CDR3 is 14 amino acids long. The V gene's germline CDR1 is KGHSH and CDR2 LQKENI. Here the CDR3 DNA reads TGTGCCAGCCGCGGGACATACGATGTAAATGAGCAGTTCTTC. It translates to CASRGTYDVNEQFF.

Many counts were recorded for this clonotype. The J gene is TRBJ2-7, the V gene TRBV12-3 or TRBV12-4; unclear D gene. This CDR3 spans 17 amino acids. Deletions cut 3 bases from V and 5 bases from J, with 23 bases between. In DNA, the CDR3 is TGTGCCAGCAGTTTGGTTGACCGGTATACCGCCCTTAACGAGCAGTACTTC. Protein: CASSLVDRYTALNEQYF.

This clonotype was seen more than once but under ten times. The CDR3 DNA reads as TGCGCCAGCAGCCAAGATTGGCCTAGCGGGATCTACAATGAGCAGTTCTTC. Residues: CASSQDWPSGIYNEQFF. The chain is built from TRBV4-1 and TRBJ2-1; 9 bases are a match to TRBD2. Germline V gives CDR1 MGHRA, CDR2 YSYEKL. Trimming at V came to 0 bases and at J to 3 bases, leaving 6 bases not matched to a gene. CDR3 size: 17 residues.

The chain employs TRBV3-1 and TRBJ2-3; D is undetermined. This CDR3 is 17 amino acids long. Germline loops: CDR1 LGHDT, CDR2 YNNKEL (reference sequence). Trimming left V 1 base short and J 4 bases short, with 18 bases between. CDR3 nucleotide sequence: TGTGCCAGCAGCCAAGTCGGGCTAACACAAGGTGCAGATACGCAGTATTTT. Its translation: CASSQVGLTQGADTQYF.

The chain recombines TRBV18 with TRBJ2-2, with TRBD1 matching over 8 bases. The V gene end was trimmed by 6 bases and the J gene end by 3 bases; junction bases not matched to a gene: 15. The CDR3 consists of 18 residues. In germline, CDR1 is KGHSH, CDR2 LQKENI. The CDR3 nucleotides read TGTGCCAGCTCCCTAAGGGGAGACAGGGGCCAATACACCGGGGAGCTGTTTTTT. Its translation: CASSLRGDRGQYTGELFF.

The chain is built from TRBV18 and TRBJ2-7, with no clear D. Trimming took off 5 bases at V and 6 bases at J, with 11 bases between the two ends. This CDR3 comprises 12 residues. The germline CDR1 and CDR2 sequences are KGHSH and LQKENI. The CDR3 protein is CASSTDVVEQYF. CDR3 DNA sequence: TGTGCCAGCTCAACGGATGTAGTCGAGCAGTACTTC.

This clonotype was recorded many times. This chain uses TRBV4-1 with TRBJ2-7; D unclear. The V gene lost 0 bases and the J gene lost 3 bases, with 12 bases spanning the gap. Germline-derived CDR1 and CDR2 are MGHRA and YSYEKL. This CDR3 is built from 15 residues. In DNA form, the CDR3 reads TGCGCCAGCAGCCAAGACTGGACGCCTAACTACGAGCAGTACTTC. Residues: CASSQDWTPNYEQYF.

The chain employs TRBV3-1 and TRBJ1-3; D gene unclear. The CDR3 has 14 amino acids. The V gene lost 4 bases and the J gene lost 4 bases, with 11 bases spanning the gap. Germline V CDR1 and CDR2: LGHDT, YNNKEL (reference sequence). CDR3: CASSLLSGGNTIYF. In DNA form, the CDR3 reads TGTGCCAGCAGCCTCTTGTCAGGAGGAAACACCATATATTTT.

This clonotype was counted a few times. The rearrangement links TRBV7-2 to TRBJ2-7; no clear D. Per the germline V gene, CDR1 is SGHTA and CDR2 is FQGNSA. V shed 4 bases and J shed 10 bases, with 14 bases lying between them. The CDR3 runs to 12 residues. The CDR3 region is CASSSRDRRQYF. CDR3 DNA sequence: TGTGCCAGCAGCTCCCGCGACCGACGCCAGTACTTC.

This clonotype was counted at least ten times. The CDR3 is CASSYLAGVGEQYF. DNA for the CDR3: TGTGCCAGCAGTTATCTAGCGGGAGTGGGGGAGCAGTATTTT. The J gene is TRBJ2-3, the V gene TRBV25-1; 10 nucleotides align to TRBD2. Germline CDR1 reads MGHDK; CDR2 reads SYGVNS. J was trimmed by 11 bases and V by 5 bases; bases with no gene match: 10. The CDR3 totals 14 residues.

The chain employs TRBV2 and TRBJ2-1, with a possible D match to TRBD1 (5 bases). The germline gives CDR1 SNHLY, CDR2 FYNNEI. V lost 7 bases to trimming and J lost 8 bases, with 6 bases between them. The CDR3 loop spans 10 amino acids. This CDR3 is CASKQDEQFF. The CDR3 DNA sequence: TGTGCCAGCAAACAGGATGAGCAGTTCTTC.

This clonotype was seen at least ten times. The chain has TRBV7-9 and TRBJ1-6, with D possibly matching TRBD1 (6 bases). CDR3 length: 13 residues. V shed 1 base and J shed 10 bases, with 8 bases lying between them. Germline V gene lookup returns CDR1 SEHNR and CDR2 FQNEAQ (reference sequence). CDR3 DNA sequence: TGTGCCAGCAGCTTAGATGGGGGCTCACCCCTCCACTTT. Protein sequence: CASSLDGGSPLHF. Full variable domain (remainder filled in from reference TRBV7-9 and TRBJ1-6): DTGVSQNPRHKITKRGQNVTFRCDPISEHNRLYWYRQTLGQGPEFLTYFQNEAQLEKSRLLSDRFSAERPKGSFSTLEIQRTEQGDSAMYLCASSLDGGSPLHFGNGTRLTVT.

This clonotype was found many times. J is TRBJ2-6 and V is TRBV24-1; D possibly matches TRBD1 or TRBD2 (5 bases each). With 4 bases removed from V and 1 base from J, the gap between germline ends came to 10 bases. The CDR3 runs to 16 residues. Germline V gene data show CDR1 as KGHDR and CDR2 as SFDVKD. CDR3 region: CATSDYEGSGANVLTF. The CDR3 bases are TGTGCCACCAGTGACTACGAGGGGTCTGGGGCCAACGTCCTGACTTTC.

This clonotype was observed a handful of times. The chain combines TRBV5-1 with TRBJ2-2; tentatively, D is TRBD1 (6 bases). Trimming cost V 4 bases and J 0 bases, with 13 bases left between them. Germline loops: CDR1 SGHRS, CDR2 YFSETQ. This CDR3 region has 16 residues. CDR3 in amino acids: CASSPRTAPNTGELFF. DNA of the CDR3: TGCGCCAGCAGCCCCAGGACAGCCCCGAACACCGGGGAGCTGTTTTTT.

This clonotype showed up just a few times. The J gene is TRBJ1-5, the V gene TRBV5-1; D gene unclear. V was shortened by 0 bases and J by 3 bases, with 4 bases between the two germline ends. This CDR3 is built from 13 residues. The germline CDR1 and CDR2 sequences are SGHRS and YFSETQ. The CDR3 DNA follows: TGCGCCAGCAGCTTGGGATTCAATCAGCCCCAGCATTTT. This sequence encodes CASSLGFNQPQHF.